This TCR beta chain was found in a study of cytomegalovirus exposure and HLA in healthy donors. With 60 Vbeta and 13 Jbeta primers, the PCR was carried out. Produced via immunoSEQ multiplex PCR; TCRdb's table is partial and in-frame only. There are roughly 160,000 clones in the sample; roughly 85% occur only once, and about 14% lies in the top ten. Only one count was recorded for this clone. The CDR3 has 16 residues. Trimming shortened V by 3 bases and J by 2 bases, and 16 bases separated the two germline ends. The germline CDR1 and CDR2 sequences are MNHEY and SMNVEV (reference sequence). This sequence joins TRBV27 and TRBJ1-1; D perhaps matches TRBD1 (5 bases). Sequenced material: PBMCs. The clonotype was recovered from a man aged 50 to 60 in good health and CMV-seropositive. This CDR3 is CASSFRTRSHNTEAFF. CDR3 DNA: TGTGCCAGCAGTTTCCGGACACGGTCCCACAACACTGAAGCTTTCTTT.